The 28 T cell receptor beta chains reported below all come from one sample, sequenced in a study of blood T cell repertoires in COVID-19. The table came from immunoSEQ multiplex PCR; TCRdb's copy has only in-frame clones and leaves some out. The sample carries 95,000 to 150,000 clones, 65% to 85% recorded once. The sequenced sample was peripheral blood. These receptors were taken from a man between 25 and 39 years old with COVID-19, enrolled during active disease.

The chain combines TRBV14 with TRBJ2-1; 8 nucleotides match TRBD2. Germline-derived CDR1 and CDR2 are SGHDN and FVKESK. The CDR3 is 15 amino acids. Germline trimming cut 1 base from V and 1 base from J; bases unmatched to any gene: 0. DNA of the CDR3: TGTGCCAGCAGCCAAGCGGGAGGGTCCTACAATGAGCAGTTCTTC. Translation gives CASSQAGGSYNEQFF.

The V and J genes are TRBV7-9 and TRBJ1-1, with 7 bases fitting TRBD1. The V gene's germline CDR1 is SEHNR and CDR2 FQNEAQ (reference sequence). The CDR3 is 16 amino acids. Losses at the gene ends were 1 base for V and 3 bases for J; bases not matched to a gene: 8. The DNA of the CDR3 is TGTGCCAGCAGCTTAGTGAGGGGGCTGACGGACACTGAAGCTTTCTTT. It is translated as CASSLVRGLTDTEAFF.

This chain joins TRBV28 and TRBJ2-1, with D possibly matching TRBD2 (7 bases). Germline-derived CDR1 and CDR2 are MDHEN and SYDVKM. This CDR3 spans 13 amino acids. Trimming shortened V by 4 bases and J by 7 bases, and 11 bases separated the two germline ends. The CDR3 here is CASSSGGRNEQFF. The CDR3 DNA sequence: TGTGCCAGCAGTTCGGGGGGCCGGAATGAGCAGTTCTTC.

The chain carries TRBV2 and TRBJ1-2; 12 nucleotides agree with TRBD1. CDR3 length equals 14 residues. Trimming took 8 bases from V and 5 from J; bases not matched to a gene: 6. Germline V gene sequence: CDR1 SNHLY, CDR2 FYNNEI. CDR3 protein: CASQGDRGLYGYTF. CDR3 DNA: TGTGCCAGCCAAGGGGACAGGGGGCTATATGGCTACACCTTC.

This sequence joins TRBV18 and TRBJ1-4; 7 bases fit TRBD1. V gave up 3 bases and J gave up 3 bases; unmatched junction bases: 7. In germline, CDR1 is KGHSH, CDR2 LQKENI. The CDR3 totals 16 residues. CDR3 sequence: CASSPEGAHANEKLFF. For the CDR3, the DNA is TGTGCCAGCTCACCGGAGGGGGCGCATGCTAATGAAAAACTGTTTTTT. The variable domain in full, with the rest retrieved from reference TRBV18 and TRBJ1-4, is NAGVMQNPRHLVRRRGQEARLRCSPMKGHSHVYWYRQLPEEGLKFMVYLQKENIIDESGMPKERFSAEFPKEGPSILRIQQVVRGDSAAYFCASSPEGAHANEKLFFGSGTQLSVL.

The V gene is TRBV7-9, the J gene TRBJ2-3; 7 bases are a match to TRBD2. Unmatched junction bases numbered 12, after V lost 6 bases and J lost 3 bases. Germline V gene data show CDR1 as SEHNR and CDR2 as FQNEAQ (reference sequence). The CDR3 is made up of 16 amino acids. For the CDR3, the DNA is TGTGCCAGCAGTCGTTCTAGACTAGCAGGAACAGATACGCAGTATTTT. Its protein is CASSRSRLAGTDTQYF.

This clone was seen only a few times. The chain joins TRBV24-1 to TRBJ1-1; D unresolved. Germline lookup yields CDR1 KGHDR and CDR2 SFDVKD. The V end lost 2 bases, the J end lost 1 base, and 7 bases lay between the germline ends. The CDR3 is made up of 14 amino acids. The CDR3 spells CATSDSVANTEAFF. In DNA, the CDR3 is TGTGCCACCAGTGATTCCGTAGCGAACACTGAAGCTTTCTTT.

V gene TRBV2 combines with J gene TRBJ1-3; D call uncertain. The length of the CDR3 is 17 residues. Looked up from germline, CDR1 is SNHLY and CDR2 is FYNNEI. Trimming took off 4 bases at V and 1 base at J, with 17 bases between the two ends. The DNA for the CDR3 is TGTGCCAGCAGTGCGATATCTGGAGGAGGGTCTGGAAACACCATATATTTT. Encoded protein: CASSAISGGGSGNTIYF.

The rearrangement joins TRBV4-1 to TRBJ1-2, with D possibly TRBD1 on 5 matching bases. The CDR3 has 16 residues. Germline loops: CDR1 MGHRA, CDR2 YSYEKL. Trimming stripped 6 bases from V and 5 bases from J, with 22 bases between. The CDR3 region is CASSVPWGDPRYGYTF. DNA for the CDR3: TGCGCCAGCAGTGTTCCGTGGGGGGACCCGAGGTATGGCTACACCTTC.

The rearrangement uses TRBV12-3 or TRBV12-4 and TRBJ2-3, with D unclear. The CDR3 has 13 amino acids. Trimming removed 1 base from V and 6 bases from J, with 8 bases in between. Written as DNA, the CDR3 is TGTGCCAGCAGTTTAGGTCTCCCTGATACGCAGTATTTT. Translated: CASSLGLPDTQYF.

The V gene is TRBV11-3, the J gene TRBJ1-1; D might be TRBD1 (6 bases). Germline CDR1 SGHNT, CDR2 YENEEA. There are 15 residues in the CDR3. The V and J ends lost 5 bases and 1 base respectively, with 14 bases between them. CDR3 DNA sequence: TGTGCCAGCAGCCCGAGTGTAGGGGGGAACACTGAAGCTTTCTTT. Translation: CASSPSVGGNTEAFF.

This rearrangement joins TRBV7-2 to TRBJ2-1; 12 bases match TRBD2. Trimming at V came to 1 base and at J to 8 bases, leaving 6 bases not matched to a gene. Germline V gives CDR1 SGHTA, CDR2 FQGNSA. The CDR3 extends over 16 amino acids. DNA for the CDR3: TGTGCCAGCAGCTTAGAGCCTAGCGGGGGGGCCGATGAGCAGTTCTTC. Protein sequence: CASSLEPSGGADEQFF.

Here the CDR3 DNA reads TGTGCCAGCAGCTTGTCGGGAGTCGGCGAGACCCAGTACTTC. Amino acid sequence: CASSLSGVGETQYF. This chain joins TRBV7-3 and TRBJ2-5; weak D call: TRBD2 (6 bases). This CDR3 has 14 amino acids. Germline V CDR1 and CDR2: SGHTA, FQGTGA. Trimming cost V 3 bases and J 5 bases, with 13 bases left between them. The entire variable domain, with the rest obtained from reference TRBV7-3 and TRBJ2-5, is as follows: GAGVSQTPSNKVTEKGKYVELRCDPISGHTALYWYRQSLGQGPEFLIYFQGTGAADDSGLPNDRFFAVRPEGSVSTLKIQRTERGDSAVYLCASSLSGVGETQYFGPGTRLLVL.

This chain uses TRBV2 with TRBJ2-1, with a possible D match to TRBD1 (6 bases). V lost 10 bases to trimming and J lost 0 bases, with 13 bases between them. The CDR3 runs to 14 residues. The germline CDR1 and CDR2 sequences are SNHLY and FYNNEI. The CDR3 coding sequence is TGTGCCAACCAAAGGGGGAGCTCCTACAATGAGCAGTTCTTC. Translated, it gives CANQRGSSYNEQFF.

This clone has at least ten counts. This chain links TRBV12-5 with TRBJ1-5; 9 bases are a match to TRBD1. CDR3 length equals 15 residues. The V gene end was trimmed by 6 bases and the J gene end by 5 bases; junction bases not matched to a gene: 8. The germline CDR1 and CDR2 sequences are LGHNT and FRNRAP. CDR3 coding DNA: TGTGCTAGTGGAAGGGACAGGGACCTGGATCAGCCCCAGCATTTT. Translated: CASGRDRDLDQPQHF.

The chain links TRBV29-1 to TRBJ2-3, with 8 bases matching TRBD1. Germline loops: CDR1 SQVTM, CDR2 ANQGSEA. The trim removed 4 bases at V and 6 bases at J, leaving 6 bases unmatched. The length of the CDR3 is 13 residues. The CDR3 DNA reads TGCAGCGTTGTTGTACAGGGGGAGGATACGCAGTATTTT. Translation: CSVVVQGEDTQYF.

The V and J genes are TRBV14 and TRBJ1-1, with 9 bases that match TRBD1. V trimming: 4 bases; J trimming: 6 bases; junction bases outside the gene matches: 9. From germline, CDR1 is SGHDN and CDR2 FVKESK. The CDR3 is 15 amino acids. DNA of the CDR3: TGTGCCAGCAGCCCAGTACAGGGGGCATACGCTGAAGCTTTCTTT. It encodes CASSPVQGAYAEAFF. The full variable domain, in which reference TRBV14 and TRBJ1-1 provide the parts outside the CDR3, is EAGVTQFPSHSVIEKGQTVTLRCDPISGHDNLYWYRRVMGKEIKFLLHFVKESKQDESGMPNNRFLAERTGGTYSTLKVQPAELEDSGVYFCASSPVQGAYAEAFFGQGTRLTVV.

The CDR3 DNA sequence: TGTGCCAGCGGCACTAGCTCAGGGTCCGAGCAGTACTTC. Translation: CASGTSSGSEQYF. This rearrangement joins TRBV6-5 to TRBJ2-7, with D possibly TRBD2 on 6 matching bases. V lost 8 bases and J lost 6, with 17 bases in between. From germline, CDR1 is MNHEY and CDR2 SVGAGI. The CDR3 runs 13 residues.

The chain links TRBV27 to TRBJ2-5, with D perhaps matching TRBD1 (5 bases). Germline CDR1 is MNHEY and CDR2 is SMNVEV (reference sequence). V lost 3 bases and J lost 5, with 10 bases in between. The CDR3 spans 13 residues. CDR3 nucleotides: TGTGCCAGCAGTTTGACAGTCCACGAGACCCAGTACTTC. It encodes CASSLTVHETQYF.

In DNA form, the CDR3 reads TGTGCCAGCAGCCTGGACAGGGGAGGGGAGACCCAGTACTTC. As protein: CASSLDRGGETQYF. This chain links TRBV6-5 with TRBJ2-5, with 9 bases that match TRBD1. Germline V gives CDR1 MNHEY, CDR2 SVGAGI. J gave up 5 bases and V 6 bases, and 7 bases lay outside the gene matches. The CDR3 totals 14 residues.

This clone has more than one count but fewer than ten. The V and J genes are TRBV6-6 and TRBJ2-7, with D possibly matching TRBD1 (5 bases). The CDR3 is made up of 14 amino acids. Trimming pared 2 bases from V and 9 bases from J, leaving 17 bases between. Germline V gene lookup returns CDR1 MNHNY and CDR2 SVGAGI (reference sequence). CDR3 bases: TGTGCCAGCAGTTACGAAAATTACAGGTCTACGCAGTACTTC. Residues: CASSYENYRSTQYF.

This clone has a single count. V and J are TRBV5-6 and TRBJ1-4, with 8 bases lining up with TRBD1. V lost 0 bases and J lost 3; bases outside the gene matches: 4. From germline, CDR1 is SGHDT and CDR2 YYEEEE. CDR3 length: 16 amino acids. CDR3 DNA: TGTGCCAGCAGCTTGGGGGGACAGGTAGCTAATGAAAAACTGTTTTTT. It yields the protein CASSLGGQVANEKLFF. The full variable domain, in which reference TRBV5-6 and TRBJ1-4 provide the parts outside the CDR3, is DAGVTQSPTHLIKTRGQQVTLRCSPKSGHDTVSWYQQALGQGPQFIFQYYEEEERQRGNFPDRFSGHQFPNYSSELNVNALLLGDSALYLCASSLGGQVANEKLFFGSGTQLSVL.

CDR3 in DNA: TGTGCCAGCAGCTTAGGGACAGGGACGCCCCCAAATGAGCAGTTCTTC. Translated, it gives CASSLGTGTPPNEQFF. The V and J genes are TRBV11-2 and TRBJ2-1; TRBD1 matches 8 bases. Per germline, CDR1 SGHAT and CDR2 FQNNGV. This CDR3 is built from 16 residues. The ends lost 1 base at V and 7 bases at J; junction bases unmatched: 9.

The V and J genes are TRBV11-2 and TRBJ1-5; 7 bases map to TRBD1. Germline V gene data show CDR1 as SGHAT and CDR2 as FQNNGV. CDR3 length: 13 amino acids. J gave up 5 bases and V 4 bases, and 2 bases lay outside the gene matches. DNA for the CDR3: TGTGCCAGCAGCTCCCAGGGGGATCAGCCCCAGCATTTT. It encodes CASSSQGDQPQHF.

The CDR3 DNA reads as TGTGCCAGCTCACCACGGGACAGTCTAGGTGGCAATGAAGCTTTCTTT. The encoded protein is CASSPRDSLGGNEAFF. The chain has TRBV18 and TRBJ1-1, with TRBD1 matching 7 bases. In germline, CDR1 is KGHSH, CDR2 LQKENI. The CDR3 is 16 amino acids. V lost 1 base, J lost 7 bases, and 12 bases stayed unmatched.

Comments on this clone: This same CDR3 is encoded by further DNA sequences in the sample. The chain combines TRBV7-3 with TRBJ2-2; 10 nucleotides match TRBD2. J lost 3 bases, V lost 5 bases, and 3 bases had no gene match. Germline CDR1 is SGHTA and CDR2 is FQGTGA. This CDR3 spans 15 amino acids. The CDR3 protein is CASSPLAGDTGELFF. CDR3 nucleotide sequence: TGTGCCAGCAGCCCCCTAGCGGGAGACACCGGGGAGCTGTTTTTT.

This chain connects TRBV10-3 to TRBJ1-2; perhaps TRBD1 as D (6 bases). The CDR3 totals 16 residues. The germline V gene encodes CDR1 ENHRY and CDR2 SYGVKD. V dropped 6 bases and J dropped 1 base, with 18 bases sitting between them. The CDR3: CAISRRRTEVNYGYTF. The CDR3 DNA is TGTGCCATCAGCAGACGAAGGACAGAGGTTAACTATGGCTACACCTTC.

The CDR3, as DNA: TGCGCCAGCAGCCGGGACAGAGGTAATGGCTACACCTTC. Residues: CASSRDRGNGYTF. The chain recombines TRBV5-1 with TRBJ1-2, with 7 positions matching TRBD1. The CDR3 has 13 residues. Germline values: CDR1 SGHRS, CDR2 YFSETQ. Trimming removed 4 bases from V and 6 bases from J; junction bases left unmatched: 6.